A selection of T cell receptor beta chains follows, all from one sample in a study of control samples from healthy donors and cancer patients. Profiling relied on immunoSEQ multiplex PCR, and the TCRdb table lists in-frame clones only, not all of them. The repertoire includes 130,000 to 150,000 clones, 90% to 95% of them detected once, and more than 13% sits in the top ten. The sample taken for sequencing was PBMCs. The origin of the receptors is a man in his 60s with colorectal cancer. CDR3s include the opening cysteine and the closing phenylalanine or tryptophan. The order of the fields is D gene, J gene, clone size, V gene, CDR3 protein, CDR3 DNA. The D gene is left open where the match is weak. A row's size may be missing; if present it is once, few, many or a size class.

NA,TRBJ1-3,once,TRBV3-1/TRBV3-2,CASSQVPGNTIYF,TGTGCCAGCAGCCAAGTTCCGGGGAACACCATATATTTT
TRBD1,TRBJ1-1,NA,TRBV5-8,CASSLWTGLLNTEAFF,TGTGCCAGCAGCTTGTGGACAGGGTTACTGAACACTGAAGCTTTCTTT
TRBD2,TRBJ2-3,NA,TRBV20-1,CSASAASGGSDTQYF,TGCAGTGCTAGTGCGGCTAGCGGGGGATCGGATACGCAGTATTTT
NA,TRBJ2-5,NA,TRBV7-2,CASSPLNSQETQYF,TGTGCCAGCAGCCCCCTGAACAGTCAAGAGACCCAGTACTTC
NA,TRBJ2-1,NA,TRBV30,CAWGGGSSYNEQFF,TGTGCCTGGGGAGGGGGAAGCTCCTACAATGAGCAGTTCTTC
TRBD1,TRBJ1-5,NA,TRBV15,CATSRDRQGGQPQHF,TGTGCCACCAGCAGAGACAGACAGGGGGGGCAGCCCCAGCATTTT
NA,TRBJ1-2,once,TRBV19,CASRGATFYGYTF,TGTGCCAGTAGAGGGGCGACTTTCTATGGCTACACCTTC
NA,TRBJ1-1,few,TRBV3-1/TRBV3-2,CASSPVAGGHTEAFF,TGTGCCAGCAGCCCTGTAGCGGGAGGGCACACTGAAGCTTTCTTT
NA,TRBJ1-1,NA,TRBV19,CASSTGDTYTEAFF,TGTGCCAGTAGTACAGGGGACACGTACACTGAAGCTTTCTTT
NA,TRBJ1-5,once,TRBV29-1,CSGGGGHGQPQHF,TGCAGCGGCGGGGGGGGGCACGGTCAGCCCCAGCATTTT
TRBD1,TRBJ1-6,NA,TRBV5-8,CASSLGDRGRSPLHF,TGTGCCAGCAGCTTGGGGGACAGGGGGAGATCACCCCTCCACTTT
TRBD1,TRBJ2-2,NA,TRBV4-1,CASSQPNRGRTGELFF,TGCGCCAGCAGCCAGCCTAACAGGGGGCGGACCGGGGAGCTGTTTTTT
TRBD1,TRBJ1-2,NA,TRBV12-3/TRBV12-4,CASSLTGGEGYTF,TGTGCCAGCAGTTTGACAGGGGGCGAAGGCTACACCTTC
NA,TRBJ2-3,NA,TRBV7-2,CASRGTDTQYF,TGTGCCAGCAGGGGCACAGATACGCAGTATTTT
TRBD2,TRBJ2-5,NA,TRBV18,CASSATSGGAGETQYF,TGTGCCAGCTCAGCGACTAGCGGGGGGGCCGGAGAGACCCAGTACTTC
TRBD1,TRBJ2-6,NA,TRBV19,CASRSSGQGFSGANVLTF,TGTGCCAGTAGATCCTCGGGACAGGGCTTCTCTGGGGCCAACGTCCTGACTTTC
NA,TRBJ1-2,NA,TRBV4-1,CASSQAGTQAEGGYTF,TGCGCCAGCAGCCAAGCCGGGACGCAGGCTGAGGGGGGCTACACCTTC
TRBD1,TRBJ2-7,NA,TRBV9,CASGTVDYEQYF,TGTGCCTCCGGGACAGTGGACTACGAGCAGTACTTC
TRBD1,TRBJ1-6,NA,TRBV6-5,CASSITGQGGSPLHF,TGTGCCAGCAGTATAACGGGACAGGGAGGCTCACCCCTCCACTTT
NA,TRBJ1-5,NA,TRBV19,CASRRGPREHF,TGTGCCAGTAGGAGGGGCCCGCGAGAGCATTTT
NA,TRBJ2-7,once,TRBV4-1,CASSQDDRISVYEQYF,TGCGCCAGCAGCCAAGACGACAGGATCTCTGTGTACGAGCAGTACTTC
TRBD2,TRBJ2-1,NA,TRBV29-1,CSVDRGGNEQFF,TGCAGCGTTGACCGGGGGGGGAATGAGCAGTTCTTC
TRBD2,TRBJ2-5,NA,TRBV7-2,CASSIGTSGGQETQYF,TGTGCCAGCAGCATCGGGACTAGCGGGGGACAAGAGACCCAGTACTTC
NA,TRBJ1-2,NA,TRBV7-8,CASSLRRINYGYTF,TGTGCCAGCAGCTTAAGGAGGATTAACTATGGCTACACCTTC
TRBD1,TRBJ1-4,NA,TRBV19,CASRDRDNEKLFF,TGTGCCAGCCGGGACAGGGATAATGAAAAACTGTTTTTT
TRBD1,TRBJ1-2,NA,TRBV29-1,CSVGTDYGYTF,TGCAGCGTCGGGACAGACTATGGCTACACCTTC
TRBD1,TRBJ1-2,once,TRBV5-4,CASSFQGAHGYTF,TGTGCCAGCAGCTTTCAGGGGGCACATGGCTACACCTTC
TRBD1,TRBJ2-7,NA,TRBV27,CASSFLRQGVYEQYF,TGTGCCAGCAGTTTTCTCCGACAGGGGGTCTACGAGCAGTACTTC
NA,TRBJ2-2,once,TRBV9,CASSSQVGGELFF,TGTGCCAGCAGCTCCCAGGTGGGGGGGGAGCTGTTTTTT
NA,TRBJ1-1,NA,TRBV2,CASLDPAGTEAFF,TGTGCCAGCCTCGACCCTGCAGGCACTGAAGCTTTCTTT
NA,TRBJ1-1,NA,TRBV5-1,CASSSPKQGNTEAFF,TGCGCCAGCAGCAGCCCTAAACAGGGGAACACTGAAGCTTTCTTT
NA,TRBJ2-3,once,TRBV30,CAWGSGGTPLGTDTQYF,TGTGCCTGGGGTTCCGGAGGGACGCCTTTAGGCACAGATACGCAGTATTTT
NA,TRBJ2-3,NA,TRBV28,CASSFLGPGTDTQYF,TGTGCCAGCAGTTTCCTGGGCCCTGGCACAGATACGCAGTATTTT
NA,TRBJ1-2,NA,TRBV21-1,CASSKPGHEGGYTF,TGTGCCAGCAGCAAGCCGGGCCACGAGGGGGGCTACACCTTC
NA,TRBJ2-7,NA,TRBV11-2,CASSQQGREQYF,TGTGCCAGCAGCCAGCAGGGTCGTGAGCAGTACTTC
NA,TRBJ1-2,NA,TRBV21-1,CASSKFGKDPTRGTLGYTF,TGTGCCAGCAGCAAGTTCGGAAAGGACCCCACCAGGGGAACGCTTGGCTACACCTTC
TRBD2,TRBJ2-1,NA,TRBV3-1/TRBV3-2,CASSQDRLAGVFSYNEQFF,TGTGCCAGCAGCCAAGATCGGCTAGCGGGGGTCTTCTCCTACAATGAGCAGTTCTTC
NA,TRBJ1-6,NA,TRBV27,CASSGYGQGGSPLHF,TGTGCCAGCAGCGGCTACGGTCAGGGAGGTTCACCCCTCCACTTT
NA,TRBJ2-5,NA,TRBV21-1,CASSRRGQETQYF,TGTGCCAGCAGCAGACGGGGCCAAGAGACCCAGTACTTC
NA,TRBJ2-1,NA,TRBV6-5,CASSYSWQSSYNEQFF,TGTGCCAGCAGTTACTCGTGGCAGTCCTCCTACAATGAGCAGTTCTTC
NA,TRBJ2-3,NA,TRBV5-1,CASSYREKGTDTQYF,TGCGCCAGCAGTTACAGGGAGAAGGGCACAGATACGCAGTATTTT
TRBD1,TRBJ2-7,NA,TRBV27,CASSAARTGTTYEQYF,TGTGCCAGCAGCGCCGCCCGGACAGGGACGACCTACGAGCAGTACTTC
TRBD1,TRBJ2-3,NA,TRBV3-1/TRBV3-2,CASSQDVPGGVTDTQYF,TGTGCCAGCAGCCAAGATGTTCCAGGGGGAGTTACAGATACGCAGTATTTT
NA,TRBJ2-2,once,TRBV19,CASSIVRDKNTGELFF,TGTGCCAGTAGTATAGTTCGGGACAAGAACACCGGGGAGCTGTTTTTT
TRBD1,TRBJ1-5,NA,TRBV7-2,CASSPGTGGGGSNQPQHF,TGTGCCAGCAGCCCCGGGACAGGGGGTGGGGGGAGCAATCAGCCCCAGCATTTT
NA,TRBJ2-2,NA,TRBV20-1,CSASRRGKAYNGELFF,TGCAGTGCTAGTAGGAGGGGGAAGGCCTATAACGGGGAGCTGTTTTTT
NA,TRBJ2-5,NA,TRBV5-4,CASSSKGQIEETQYF,TGTGCCAGCAGCTCCAAAGGACAGATTGAGGAGACCCAGTACTTC
TRBD2,TRBJ2-7,NA,TRBV29-1,CSVELAGGSYEQYF,TGCAGCGTTGAGCTAGCGGGGGGGTCCTACGAGCAGTACTTC
NA,TRBJ2-2,NA,TRBV27,CATWGQNTGELFF,TGTGCCACCTGGGGGCAGAACACCGGGGAGCTGTTTTTT
TRBD1,TRBJ1-2,NA,TRBV9,CASSRTGEYGYTF,TGTGCCAGCTCGAGGACAGGGGAATATGGCTACACCTTC